A single sample gave rise to the 16 T cell receptor beta chains below, sequenced in a study of T cells in localized non-small cell lung cancer. This table comes from immunoSEQ multiplex PCR, and its TCRdb copy is limited to in-frame clones, with some not included. The sample yields 50,000 to 65,000 clones, roughly 80% seen once. The source was PBMCs, collected before any cancer treatment. The receptors come from a man aged 40 to 70 with stage II lung adenocarcinoma.

J is TRBJ1-4 and V is TRBV27; D perhaps matches TRBD1 (6 bases). The V end lost 5 bases, the J end lost 7 bases, and 14 bases lay between the germline ends. CDR3 length: 14 residues. Germline V lookup: CDR1 MNHEY, CDR2 SMNVEV (reference sequence). CDR3 nucleotides: TGTGCCAGCAGTCAGGGGCTGGGGGCTGAAAAACTGTTTTTT. Translation: CASSQGLGAEKLFF.

The gene calls are TRBV5-1 and TRBJ2-7; 9 bases match TRBD2. Looked up from germline, CDR1 is SGHRS and CDR2 is YFSETQ. Trimming cost V 0 bases and J 3 bases; bases outside gene matches: 4. The CDR3 spans 15 residues. The CDR3 DNA follows: TGCGCCAGCAGCTTGGTAGCGGGAGTAGGCTACGAGCAGTACTTC. Its translation is CASSLVAGVGYEQYF.

This sequence joins TRBV18 and TRBJ1-2; the match to TRBD1 covers 7 bases. The CDR3 sequence is 20 residues long. Germline V CDR1 and CDR2: KGHSH, LQKENI. Unmatched junction bases numbered 27, after V lost 4 bases and J lost 7 bases. CDR3 coding DNA: TGTGCCAGCTCACATCCACAGGGGACTCCAACTGTTTTAGGGCTATTTGGCTACACCTTC. Protein: CASSHPQGTPTVLGLFGYTF.

This clone was detected once. The chain couples TRBV4-1 to TRBJ2-7, with D unclear. The CDR3 runs to 14 residues. Trimming shortened V by 2 bases and J by 5 bases, and 13 bases separated the two germline ends. CDR1 and CDR2 from the germline V gene are MGHRA and YSYEKL. The CDR3 here is CASSQPTKIDEQYF. In DNA form, the CDR3 reads TGCGCCAGCAGCCAACCGACAAAAATCGACGAGCAGTACTTC.

The V gene is TRBV9, the J gene TRBJ1-5; 10 bases map to TRBD1. The CDR3 is 15 amino acids. Losses at the gene ends were 3 bases for V and 7 bases for J; bases not matched to a gene: 7. Germline values: CDR1 SGDLS, CDR2 YYNGEE. The CDR3 DNA reads as TGTGCCAGCAGCGGTCCGGGACAGGGGAACCAGCCCCAGCATTTT. Translated: CASSGPGQGNQPQHF.

This clone was recorded only once. The CDR3 here is CASSSSGKGYEQYF. CDR3 in DNA: TGTGCCAGCAGCTCTAGCGGGAAAGGTTACGAGCAGTACTTC. The V gene is TRBV7-9, the J gene TRBJ2-7, with 9 bases lining up with TRBD2. From germline, CDR1 is SEHNR and CDR2 FQNEAQ (reference sequence). J was trimmed by 4 bases and V by 4 bases; bases with no gene match: 5. This CDR3 is 14 amino acids long.

The chain combines TRBV5-1 with TRBJ1-3; maybe TRBD1 (6 bases). CDR1 and CDR2 from the germline V gene are SGHRS and YFSETQ. The V end was cut by 4 bases, the J end by 1 base, with 9 bases between. This CDR3 contains 14 residues. DNA for the CDR3: TGCGCCAGCAGCGATGGGACATCTGGAAACACCATATATTTT. Protein: CASSDGTSGNTIYF.

J is TRBJ1-3 and V is TRBV6-5; no firm D call. V was shortened by 7 bases and J by 3 bases, with 10 bases between the two germline ends. Germline values: CDR1 MNHEY, CDR2 SVGAGI. The CDR3 sequence is 13 residues long. CDR3 region: CASTENGGNTIYF. Here the CDR3 DNA reads TGTGCCAGCACTGAAAACGGTGGAAACACCATATATTTT.

This sequence joins TRBV2 and TRBJ1-2; 8 positions match TRBD1. V was pared by 8 bases and J by 2 bases, with 13 bases of the junction left unmatched. This CDR3 region has 16 residues. From germline, CDR1 is SNHLY and CDR2 FYNNEI. The CDR3 region has the DNA TGTGCCAGCGAAACTCTCGATGGACAGGGAAACTATGGCTACACCTTC. This encodes CASETLDGQGNYGYTF.

The V gene is TRBV5-1, the J gene TRBJ2-5; D assignment may be TRBD1 or TRBD2 (5 bases each). Germline loops: CDR1 SGHRS, CDR2 YFSETQ. V was clipped by 9 bases and J by 0 bases, with 15 bases between them. The CDR3 is 14 residues long. CDR3 in DNA: TGCGCCACGTCAGGGAGCTCGTACCAAGAGACCCAGTACTTC. It codes for CATSGSSYQETQYF.

This clone showed up just once. The gene calls are TRBV5-5 and TRBJ2-7; no reliable D call. The ends were cut back, 4 bases at V and 6 bases at J, with 14 bases in the middle. CDR1 SGHKS and CDR2 YYEKEE come from the germline V gene (reference sequence). The CDR3 covers 13 residues. The DNA for the CDR3 is TGTGCCAGCAGCGGGAATCGTGTAGCCGAGCAGTACTTC. Its protein product is CASSGNRVAEQYF.

The rearrangement links TRBV10-1 to TRBJ2-1, with 11 positions matching TRBD2. Germline V gene data show CDR1 as WNHNN and CDR2 as SYGVQD (reference sequence). V trimming: 4 bases; J trimming: 6 bases; junction bases outside the gene matches: 11. The CDR3 runs 17 residues. In DNA, the CDR3 is TGCGCCAGCAGTGCCTCCCTACTAGCGGGAGATCGCAATGAGCAGTTCTTC. As protein: CASSASLLAGDRNEQFF.

The chain uses TRBV9 and TRBJ2-3; 12 positions agree with TRBD2. V dropped 4 bases and J dropped 1; count of bases not matched to a gene: 1. The CDR3 runs 15 residues. Germline V gives CDR1 SGDLS, CDR2 YYNGEE. The CDR3 spells CASSLAGGGTDTQYF. In DNA, the CDR3 is TGTGCCAGCAGCCTAGCGGGAGGGGGCACAGATACGCAGTATTTT.

The chain is built from TRBV29-1 and TRBJ2-3; D may be TRBD2 (5 bases). Trimming took off 7 bases at V and 0 bases at J, with 17 bases between the two ends. Germline V gene data show CDR1 as SQVTM and CDR2 as ANQGSEA. The CDR3 is 15 residues long. CDR3 in amino acids: CSARASPTSTDTQYF. The CDR3 DNA is TGCAGCGCGAGGGCTTCGCCCACGAGCACAGATACGCAGTATTTT.

DNA of the CDR3: TGTGCCAGCAGTGAATGGGGGGGGAACTTGAACACTGAAGCTTTCTTT. Its translation: CASSEWGGNLNTEAFF. V is TRBV2 and J is TRBJ1-1; tentatively, D is TRBD1 (5 bases). V gave up 2 bases and J gave up 0 bases, with 13 bases separating them. Germline V gene sequence: CDR1 SNHLY, CDR2 FYNNEI. This CDR3 comprises 16 residues.

The rearrangement uses TRBV2 and TRBJ1-1, with D possibly matching TRBD1 (5 bases). Trimming removed 2 bases from V and 6 bases from J, with 19 bases in between. The germline gives CDR1 SNHLY, CDR2 FYNNEI. The CDR3 spans 16 residues. The CDR3 DNA sequence: TGTGCCAGCAGTGAATACGCCAGGGAAGGAAGGCCTGAAGCTTTCTTT. Its protein product is CASSEYAREGRPEAFF.